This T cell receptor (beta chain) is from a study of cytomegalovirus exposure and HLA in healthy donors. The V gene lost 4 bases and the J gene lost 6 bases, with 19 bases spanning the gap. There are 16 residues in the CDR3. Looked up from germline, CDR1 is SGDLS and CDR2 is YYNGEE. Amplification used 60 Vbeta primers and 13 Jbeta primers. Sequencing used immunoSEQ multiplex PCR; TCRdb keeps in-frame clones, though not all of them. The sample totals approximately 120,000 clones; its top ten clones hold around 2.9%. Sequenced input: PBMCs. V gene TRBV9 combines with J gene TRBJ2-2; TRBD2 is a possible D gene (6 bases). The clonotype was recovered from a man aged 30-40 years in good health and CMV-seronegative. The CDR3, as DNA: TGTGCCAGCAGCCTCAGTGCGTCGGGAGAATCCGGGGAGCTGTTTTTT. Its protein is CASSLSASGESGELFF.